Presented here are 6 T cell receptor beta chains from one specimen sequenced in a study of Graves' ophthalmopathy and Graves' hyperthyroidism. The authors amplified TCR beta CDR3 regions, and they did so from RNA transcripts for repertoire sequencing. The workflow started with a first-round RT-PCR run with HTBI primers and then moved on to a second-round multiplex PCR. TCRdb reanalysed the multiplex PCR reads using MiXCR and keeps one entry per CDR3 protein. The sample holds around 600,000 distinct CDR3 sequences, under 50% seen once. Sequencing was performed on peripheral blood. The receptors stem from an adult man with Graves' ophthalmopathy.

This clonotype was seen a few times. The chain carries TRBV2 and TRBJ1-2; D is uncertain. CDR3 length: 14 amino acids. The V and J ends lost 1 base and 2 bases respectively, with 8 bases between them. In germline, CDR1 is SNHLY, CDR2 FYNNEI. The CDR3 DNA is TGTGCCAGCAGTGAAGAGTGGGCCAACTATGGCTACACCTTC. It encodes CASSEEWANYGYTF.

In regard to this clonotype: A much more abundant neighbour one base away suggests this may be a read error. V is TRBV19 and J is TRBJ1-1, with 8 bases lining up with TRBD1. The germline V gene encodes CDR1 LNHDA and CDR2 SQIVND (reference sequence). After removal of 3 bases from V and 3 bases from J, the junction contained 0 bases not matched to a gene. CDR3 size: 13 residues. CDR3 amino acids: CASSMDRDTEAFF. The CDR3 DNA is TGTGCCAGTAGTATGGACAGGGACACTGAAGCTTTCTTT.

Ten or more counts support this clonotype. The chain is built from TRBV12-3 or TRBV12-4 and TRBJ1-2; tentatively, D is TRBD1 (5 bases). This CDR3 region has 15 residues. Between the trimmed V and J ends, which lost 7 bases and 3 bases, there was a span of 18 bases. The CDR3 sequence is CASTTLRGWDYGYTF. DNA for the CDR3: TGTGCCAGCACCACCCTCCGGGGCTGGGACTATGGCTACACCTTC.

The rearrangement links TRBV10-3 to TRBJ2-2; D gene uncertain. The V gene's germline CDR1 is ENHRY and CDR2 SYGVKD. This CDR3 has 17 amino acids. Trimming pared 4 bases from V and 4 bases from J, leaving 19 bases between. The CDR3 region is CAISGPRGGLSTGELFF. DNA for the CDR3: TGTGCCATCAGTGGCCCTCGAGGTGGGCTGAGCACCGGGGAGCTGTTTTTT.

V usage is TRBV7-2 and J usage is TRBJ2-3; no clear D. The CDR3 has 15 residues. Germline V gene sequence: CDR1 SGHTA, CDR2 FQGNSA. V gave up 5 bases and J gave up 10 bases, with 22 bases separating them. CDR3 loop: CASSQEWEGSQAQYF. The CDR3 DNA reads TGTGCCAGCAGCCAAGAATGGGAAGGCAGCCAAGCGCAGTATTTT.

This clonotype was observed many times. The V and J genes are TRBV7-2 and TRBJ2-3, with D unresolved. This CDR3 region has 15 residues. Germline CDR1 reads SGHTA; CDR2 reads FQGNSA. V was pared by 4 bases and J by 1 base, with 12 bases between. The DNA for the CDR3 is TGTGCCAGCAGCTCCCGCCGAGAGCGCACAGATACGCAGTATTTT. This sequence encodes CASSSRRERTDTQYF.